This T cell receptor beta chain was retrieved from a study of blood T cell repertoires in COVID-19. Overall study context: The cDNA or gDNA used as material had been derived from T cells, B-cell-depleted T cells, or PBMCs.

CDR3 length: 15 residues. Germline loops: CDR1 SGHDN, CDR2 FVKESK. Trimming left V 4 bases short and J 1 base short, with 13 bases between. Per the study methods: From reference gene primer amplification, estimates of nucleated cell counts were derived. Libraries were prepared by immunoSEQ multiplex PCR; TCRdb keeps only in-frame clonotypes and omits some of them. V, J and clone size reflect that table, while D and trimming were determined from the DNA. Here the sample spans over 85,000 clones, 86% being singletons. The sequence was obtained from a man between 60 and 75 years old with acute or convalescent COVID-19. Sample: peripheral blood. V gene TRBV14 combines with J gene TRBJ1-1, with TRBD1 as a possible D gene (6 bases). The CDR3 nucleotides are TGTGCCAGCAGCCCGTGGGGGCAGAGGAACACTGAAGCTTTCTTT. Protein: CASSPWGQRNTEAFF.